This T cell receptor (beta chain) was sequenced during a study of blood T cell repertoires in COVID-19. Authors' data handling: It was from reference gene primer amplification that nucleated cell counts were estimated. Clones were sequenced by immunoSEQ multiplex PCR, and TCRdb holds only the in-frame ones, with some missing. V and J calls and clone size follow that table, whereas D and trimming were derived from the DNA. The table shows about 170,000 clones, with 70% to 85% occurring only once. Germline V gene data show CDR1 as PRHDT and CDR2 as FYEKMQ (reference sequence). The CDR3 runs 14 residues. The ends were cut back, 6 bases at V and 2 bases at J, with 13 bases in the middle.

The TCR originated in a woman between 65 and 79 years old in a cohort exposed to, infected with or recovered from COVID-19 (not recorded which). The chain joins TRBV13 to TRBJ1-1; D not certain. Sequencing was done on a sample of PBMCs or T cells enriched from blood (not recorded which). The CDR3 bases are TGTGCCAGCAGTGCCCTCGGGGAAAACACTGAAGCTTTCTTT. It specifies CASSALGENTEAFF.